The rows below give T cell receptor beta chains drawn from one sample of a study of neurological immune-mediated disorders. TCRdb re-derived calls from the 5' RACE reads in MiXCR, one entry per CDR3 protein. The repertoire holds 10,000 or so distinct CDR3 sequences, with about 23% as singletons. The sequencing input was CD8+ T cells from blood. The receptors were sampled from a woman in her thirties or forties with multiple sclerosis. The CDR3 runs from the conserved cysteine through the conserved F or W. The D gene is left open where the match is weak. Part of the rows lack a size; the others show once, few, many or a class for expanded clones.

>many|TRBJ2-7|TRBV20-1|TRBD2
CSARDQFRQLGLAGAYEQYF
TGCAGTGCTAGAGACCAATTTCGCCAATTAGGACTAGCGGGGGCCTACGAGCAGTACTTC
>-|TRBJ2-1|TRBV7-3|-
CASSLGGAGSYNEQFF
TGTGCCAGCAGCTTAGGGGGCGCGGGCTCCTACAATGAGCAGTTCTTC
>many|TRBJ2-3|TRBV11-2|-
CASSLAGGDTQYF
TGTGCCAGCAGCTTAGCGGGCGGAGATACGCAGTATTTT
>-|TRBJ2-1|TRBV10-3|TRBD2
CAISDSTSGGLYNEQFF
TGTGCCATCAGTGACTCGACTAGCGGGGGGCTATACAATGAGCAGTTCTTC
>many|TRBJ1-2|TRBV12-3/TRBV12-4|-
CASSPGTTNYGYTF
TGTGCCAGCAGCCCCGGGACAACAAACTATGGCTACACCTTC
>few|TRBJ2-1|TRBV7-9|TRBD2
CASRRGGFYNEQFF
TGTGCCAGCAGGCGGGGGGGCTTCTACAATGAGCAGTTCTTC
>medium-sized|TRBJ2-1|TRBV10-2|TRBD2
CASSESVAGLLYEQFF
TGCGCCAGCAGTGAGTCAGTAGCGGGGCTTCTCTATGAGCAGTTCTTC
>medium-sized|TRBJ1-6|TRBV28|-
CASSLTWSAYNSPLHF
TGTGCCAGCAGTTTAACTTGGAGCGCCTATAATTCACCCCTCCACTTT
>few|TRBJ2-7|TRBV12-3/TRBV12-4|-
CASSFDSVSYEQYF
TGTGCCAGCAGTTTTGACAGTGTCTCCTACGAGCAGTACTTC
>few|TRBJ2-7|TRBV4-2|TRBD1
CASSQESGGYYEQYF
TGTGCCAGCAGCCAAGAGTCAGGGGGCTACTACGAGCAGTACTTC
>many|TRBJ1-1|TRBV10-3|-
CAIWTESNTEAFF
TGTGCCATCTGGACAGAATCGAACACTGAAGCTTTCTTT
>few|TRBJ2-7|TRBV7-6|TRBD1
CASSEPDRAYEQYF
TGTGCCAGCAGCGAGCCAGACAGGGCCTACGAGCAGTACTTC
>-|TRBJ2-1|TRBV20-1|TRBD2
CSASRTSGLEQFF
TGCAGTGCTTCCCGGACTAGCGGTCTTGAGCAGTTCTTC
>many|TRBJ1-6|TRBV10-3|TRBD1
CAISSPPGTGYNSPLHF
TGTGCCATCAGTTCCCCCCCCGGGACAGGGTATAATTCACCCCTCCACTTT
>many|TRBJ2-3|TRBV2|-
CAVSTGMVTDTQYF
TGTGCCGTCTCCACAGGGATGGTTACAGATACGCAGTATTTT
>many|TRBJ2-1|TRBV6-5|-
CASNIGTTEQFF
TGTGCCAGCAATATAGGGACAACTGAGCAGTTCTTC
>-|TRBJ2-6|TRBV12-3/TRBV12-4|-
CASSLAGQLISGANVLTF
TGTGCCAGCAGTTTAGCGGGACAATTGATCTCTGGGGCCAACGTCCTGACTTTC
>few|TRBJ1-6|TRBV7-6|TRBD1
CASSSPEGTANSPLHF
TGTGCCAGCAGTTCCCCCGAGGGGACAGCAAATTCACCCCTCCACTTT
>-|TRBJ2-3|TRBV24-1|-
CATSAPDRNTDTQYF
TGTGCCACCAGTGCCCCCGACAGGAACACAGATACGCAGTATTTT
>medium-sized|TRBJ2-1|TRBV7-2|-
CASSPVPFEQFF
TGTGCCAGCAGCCCCGTCCCCTTTGAGCAGTTCTTC
>many|TRBJ2-7|TRBV7-6|TRBD2
CASSSLAGLLYEQYF
TGTGCCAGCAGCTCCCTAGCGGGGCTTCTTTACGAGCAGTACTTC
>many|TRBJ1-6|TRBV5-1|-
CASSFRGWERPLHF
TGCGCCAGCAGCTTCCGGGGGTGGGAAAGGCCCCTCCACTTT
>medium-sized|TRBJ2-7|TRBV6-5|-
CASSYSGVPYEQYF
TGTGCCAGCAGTTACTCTGGGGTACCCTACGAGCAGTACTTC
>-|TRBJ2-1|TRBV20-1|-
CSAIGRARLSNEQFF
TGCAGTGCTATAGGACGGGCCCGGCTCTCCAATGAGCAGTTCTTC
>many|TRBJ2-7|TRBV20-1|-
CSAREKEYEQYF
TGCAGTGCTAGAGAGAAGGAATACGAGCAGTACTTC
>many|TRBJ2-1|TRBV4-1|-
CASSQALVRGSEQFF
TGCGCCAGCAGCCAAGCACTAGTCAGGGGTAGCGAGCAGTTCTTC
>medium-sized|TRBJ2-7|TRBV15|-
CATSRVAGEQYF
TGTGCCACCAGCAGAGTAGCCGGTGAGCAGTACTTC
>-|TRBJ1-1|TRBV5-1|-
CASSLGGGGTEAFF
TGCGCCAGCAGCTTGGGAGGGGGTGGAACTGAAGCTTTCTTT
>-|TRBJ2-3|TRBV5-1|TRBD1
CASSSPPGQGLGTDTQYF
TGCGCCAGCAGCTCACCCCCGGGACAGGGTTTAGGCACAGATACGCAGTATTTT
>many|TRBJ1-2|TRBV7-8|-
CASSLTHGDVNGYTF
TGTGCCAGCAGCTTAACGCATGGGGACGTAAATGGCTACACCTTC
>-|TRBJ2-2|TRBV5-4|-
CASSLDKNTGELFF
TGTGCCAGCAGCTTGGACAAGAACACCGGGGAGCTGTTTTTT
>-|TRBJ2-2|TRBV5-5|-
CASSLFGITTHRELFF
TGTGCCAGCAGCTTGTTCGGGATAACTACGCACCGGGAGCTGTTTTTT
>medium-sized|TRBJ1-1|TRBV20-1|-
CSARGDSTEAFF
TGCAGTGCTAGGGGGGATTCCACTGAAGCTTTCTTT
>-|TRBJ2-6|TRBV18|TRBD2
CASSPRPPTSGFSGANVLTF
TGTGCCAGCTCACCCAGGCCCCCGACTAGCGGGTTCTCTGGGGCCAACGTCCTGACTTTC
>-|TRBJ2-2|TRBV10-3|-
CAISATGNTGELFF
TGTGCCATCAGCGCAACAGGGAACACCGGGGAGCTGTTTTTT
>medium-sized|TRBJ2-7|TRBV4-1|TRBD2
CASSQVESATSGYEQYF
TGCGCCAGCAGCCAAGTTGAGTCGGCGACTAGCGGGTACGAGCAGTACTTC
>many|TRBJ2-4|TRBV20-1|-
CSAHKERTILAKNIQYF
TGCAGTGCTCACAAAGAGCGAACAATCCTAGCCAAAAACATTCAGTACTTC
>medium-sized|TRBJ2-1|TRBV7-8|TRBD2
CASGSLAASYNEQFF
TGTGCCAGCGGCTCCCTAGCGGCCTCCTACAATGAGCAGTTCTTC
>medium-sized|TRBJ2-7|TRBV25-1|-
CASSPLVGGLNEQYF
TGTGCCAGCAGTCCTTTGGTTGGGGGGCTAAACGAGCAGTACTTC
>-|TRBJ2-1|TRBV18|-
CASSPNSGRTYNEQFF
TGTGCCAGCTCACCAAACTCGGGACGGACCTACAATGAGCAGTTCTTC
>many|TRBJ2-1|TRBV20-1|-
CSAKQRNEQFF
TGCAGTGCTAAGCAACGAAATGAGCAGTTCTTC
>-|TRBJ2-1|TRBV12-3/TRBV12-4|TRBD2
CASSFSGGGDEQFF
TGTGCCAGCAGTTTTAGCGGGGGAGGTGATGAGCAGTTCTTC
>medium-sized|TRBJ2-1|TRBV29-1|TRBD1
CSVWGQSNEQFF
TGCAGCGTTTGGGGACAGTCCAATGAGCAGTTCTTC
>medium-sized|TRBJ2-1|TRBV7-9|-
CASSLSHAEQFF
TGTGCCAGCAGCTTAAGTCATGCTGAGCAGTTCTTC
>medium-sized|TRBJ2-1|TRBV20-1|-
CSARDGKGGGGEQFF
TGCAGTGCTAGAGATGGAAAGGGGGGCGGAGGGGAGCAGTTCTTC
>many|TRBJ1-2|TRBV5-6|-
CASRVVERRYGYTF
TGTGCCAGCCGAGTGGTTGAGAGAAGGTATGGCTACACCTTC
>-|TRBJ2-3|TRBV20-1|-
CSARITDTQYF
TGCAGTGCTAGGATCACAGATACGCAGTATTTT
>medium-sized|TRBJ1-5|TRBV4-2|-
CASSQARGQPQHF
TGTGCCAGCAGCCAAGCCCGGGGGCAGCCCCAGCATTTT
>medium-sized|TRBJ1-4|TRBV7-2|TRBD1
CASSLLRGLGEKLFF
TGTGCCAGCAGCCTCCTCAGGGGGCTCGGTGAAAAACTGTTTTTT
>medium-sized|TRBJ2-7|TRBV12-3/TRBV12-4|-
CASSTDRLSYEQYF
TGTGCCAGCAGTACCGACAGGCTGTCCTACGAGCAGTACTTC
>medium-sized|TRBJ1-1|TRBV5-1|-
CASSLGHTEAFF
TGCGCCAGCAGCTTGGGACACACTGAAGCTTTCTTT
>many|TRBJ2-7|TRBV5-4|-
CAMRSVSSYEQYF
TGTGCCATGCGTAGCGTTAGTTCCTACGAGCAGTACTTC
>many|TRBJ2-1|TRBV7-9|TRBD1
CASSSSTGAFYNEQFF
TGTGCCAGCAGCTCCTCGACAGGGGCCTTCTACAATGAGCAGTTCTTC